Below, 7 T cell receptor beta chains from the same sample are listed, as sequenced in a study of shared clonotypes between healthy human individuals. The data were produced by immunoSEQ multiplex PCR, yet TCRdb's version contains in-frame clones alone and is incomplete. The sample contains about 460,000 clones, approximately 80% of which appear only once. The sequencing input was PBMCs. These receptors were obtained from a middle-aged woman in good health. Some clones in this sample may be carry-over from other donors' samples.

This rearrangement joins TRBV5-1 to TRBJ1-2; a weak D match, TRBD1 (6 bases). Trimming removed 0 bases at V and 5 bases at J, with 11 bases between. Germline CDR1 SGHRS, CDR2 YFSETQ. The CDR3 runs 14 residues. The CDR3 is CASSLGDTGYGYTF. The CDR3 DNA is TGCGCCAGCAGCTTGGGGGACACAGGTTATGGCTACACCTTC.

The chain has TRBV7-2 and TRBJ2-5, with 7 bases aligning to TRBD2. The CDR3 runs to 15 residues. From germline, CDR1 is SGHTA and CDR2 FQGNSA. V dropped 7 bases and J dropped 2; count of bases not matched to a gene: 10. The CDR3 coding sequence is TGTGCCAGCATGGCGGCTAGCGGACGACAAGAGACCCAGTACTTC. This translates into CASMAASGRQETQYF.

The chain has TRBV6-1 and TRBJ1-3; weak D call: TRBD1 (5 bases). Trimming removed 1 base at V and 0 bases at J, with 16 bases between. The germline V gene encodes CDR1 MNHNS and CDR2 SASEGT. The CDR3 contains 18 residues. Here the CDR3 reads CASSEVSPTENSGNTIYF. The CDR3 DNA is TGTGCCAGCAGTGAAGTCTCACCGACAGAGAACTCTGGAAACACCATATATTTT.

About this clone: This could be a read error, since a much larger clone is one nucleotide away. Other DNA sequences within the sample encode an identical CDR3. The rearrangement joins TRBV6-1 to TRBJ2-5; a possible D gene is TRBD2 (6 bases). CDR3 length equals 16 residues. Germline V gene lookup returns CDR1 MNHNS and CDR2 SASEGT. V was pared by 4 bases and J by 2 bases, with 17 bases between. CDR3 protein: CASSGGTPMAQETQYF. The CDR3 DNA follows: TGTGCCAGCAGTGGAGGGACTCCCATGGCACAAGAGACCCAGTACTTC.

This rearrangement joins TRBV7-9 to TRBJ2-5; D unresolved. The CDR3 runs 12 residues. V gave up 4 bases and J gave up 2 bases, with 5 bases separating them. Germline lookup yields CDR1 SEHNR and CDR2 FQNEAQ (reference sequence). CDR3 loop: CASSYDQETQYF. CDR3 in DNA: TGTGCCAGCAGCTACGATCAAGAGACCCAGTACTTC.

The CDR3 region is CSARTGSTIYF. The CDR3 bases are TGCAGTGCTAGGACCGGCAGCACCATATATTTT. The chain recombines TRBV20-1 with TRBJ1-3; no clear D. The CDR3 consists of 11 residues. V dropped 3 bases and J dropped 9 bases, with 9 bases sitting between them. CDR1 and CDR2 (germline): DFQATT, SNEGSKA (reference sequence).

Regarding this clone: This may be a read error: a much more frequent sequence differs by one nucleotide. This sequence joins TRBV28 and TRBJ1-2; no definite D call. Per the germline V gene, CDR1 is MDHEN and CDR2 is SYDVKM. The CDR3 extends over 12 amino acids. The chain's CDR3 is CTTELNLLGYTF. In nucleotides, the CDR3 is TGTACCACCGAACTCAACCTCCTTGGCTACACCTTC.